This T cell receptor (beta chain) originates from a study of T cells in Graves' hyperthyroidism and ophthalmopathy (dated by TCRdb to between 2018 and 2020). For context, the study as a whole: Peripheral blood samples were taken at the time of initial diagnosis, prior to any treatment. TCR V-J signatures able to tell the groups apart were searched for in a discovery cohort of some 100 patients, of whom 40 to 45 had Graves' ophthalmopathy and around 56 had stable Graves' hyperthyroidism. An independent validation cohort of under 20 hyperthyroidism patients and 15 or so patients who later progressed to ophthalmopathy tested prospective prediction of ophthalmopathy. The roughly 91 discovery patients were randomly divided into training and test sets at a 7:3 ratio. The study also compared thyroid tissue and blood T-cell repertoires from roughly 6 Graves' hyperthyroidism patients. Once sampling was done, hyperthyroidism patients were given methimazole at a starting dose of 30 mg daily, whereas ophthalmopathy patients were given high-dose intravenous methylprednisolone. The paper reports TCR Vbeta CDR3 sequencing of roughly 140 peripheral blood samples: under 45 ophthalmopathy, roughly 74 hyperthyroidism and around 17 progressor patients. The full study reports these points: In validation, progression to ophthalmopathy was predicted by the model with roughly 71% sensitivity and 72.22% specificity, a median of roughly 6.4 months before onset. Sample size was not statistically predetermined, and blinding of investigators to group allocation was not performed. Blood samples also contained most of the expanded thyroid clonotypes (frequency above 0.001), which suggests that blood repertoires may reflect thyroid immune responses. Ophthalmopathy was separated from stable hyperthyroidism by a 13 V-J signature model, with over 85% sensitivity and 81% to 82% specificity obtained in cross-validation and 80%/75% obtained in testing.

As for this clonotype: Its antigen is not yet known. Per-nucleotide qualities are absent, and no much larger clonotype sits a single base away.

There are 14 amino acids in the CDR3, from cysteine to phenylalanine inclusive. Only the CDR3 part of the read is kept: 42 bases, read in frame from the first base. Germline trimming amounts to 6 bases on V and 11 bases on J, with 14 as the count of junction bases outside the gene matches. Amplification of TCR beta CDR3 regions was carried out from RNA transcripts. The first round of RT-PCR for the TCR CDR3 was performed with the HTBI primer set and the Qiagen OneStep RT-PCR kit. A second multiplex PCR round built the libraries, followed by size selection and purification. Libraries were sequenced paired-end with 100 bp reads on an Illumina HiSeq2000. The original pipeline was this. Raw data were processed with SOAPnuke, discarding reads with adapters, uncalled bases, mean Phred below 15, or no exact constant-primer or identifier match. High-quality paired reads were merged using COPE v1.2.5, and each unique nucleotide sequence was defined as a clonotype. MiTCR v1.1 was used to align the clonotypes against IMGT TRBV, TRBD and TRBJ reference segments. The analysis was restricted to V-J combinations with a frequency above 0.0001, which together covered over 99% of the repertoires. A TCS score was defined as the ratio of F50 (clonal expansion) to E x V (chaos), with BLOSUM62-based TCRdist applied between CDR3 peptides within each V-J. Welch's t-statistics and random forest reduced several hundred V-J features to about 12, which were used in a naive Bayes classifier (R e1071). The public reads were reprocessed in TCRdb via fastp at Q25 and MiXCR, keeping in-frame beta chains. Rows are combined by CDR3 protein, so each entry shows the most common genes and DNA. TCRdb, not the authors, supplied the V and J calls. Counted in this sample were over 150,000 distinct CDR3 sequences; roughly 17% of them appeared once. The leading ten clones occupy 40% to 65% of the sample.

A patient counted as having stable Graves' hyperthyroidism if no progression to ophthalmopathy occurred over 18 months of follow-up. Hyperthyroidism patients were newly diagnosed, with disease duration under 2 months, and aged 18 to 65 years. Any patient with an uncontrolled infection, another autoimmune disease, pregnancy or lactation was excluded. Diagnoses were based on clinical symptoms, serum thyroxine and TRAb, thyroid ultrasound and orbital computed tomography. PBMCs were isolated from about 10 ml of fresh peripheral blood by Ficoll-Paque density gradient centrifugation. Total RNA was extracted with Trizol reagent, and quality was checked on an Agilent 2100 Bioanalyzer.

The rearranged segments are TRBV12-3 or TRBV12-4 and TRBJ1-1, and 8 junction bases match TRBD1. What was sequenced was blood. The origin of this receptor is a woman aged 45 to 65 with Graves' hyperthyroidism. The nucleotide sequence reads TGTGCCAGCAGACAAGGACAGGGCGGTCTAAGGGCTTTCTTT. This yields the protein CASRQGQGGLRAFF.